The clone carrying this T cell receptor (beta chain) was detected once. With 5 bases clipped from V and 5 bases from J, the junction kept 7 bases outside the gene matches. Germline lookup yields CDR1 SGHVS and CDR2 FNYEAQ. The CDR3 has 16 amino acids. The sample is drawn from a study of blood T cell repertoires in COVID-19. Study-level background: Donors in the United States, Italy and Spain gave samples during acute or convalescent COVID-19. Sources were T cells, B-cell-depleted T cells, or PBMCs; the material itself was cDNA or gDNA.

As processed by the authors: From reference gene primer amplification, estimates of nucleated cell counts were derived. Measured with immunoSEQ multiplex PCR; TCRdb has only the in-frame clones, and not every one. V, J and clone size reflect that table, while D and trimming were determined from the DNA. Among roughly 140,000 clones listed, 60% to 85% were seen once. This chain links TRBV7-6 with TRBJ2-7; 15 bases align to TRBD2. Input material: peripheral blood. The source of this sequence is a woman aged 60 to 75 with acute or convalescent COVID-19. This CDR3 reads CASSQGLAGGRDEQYF. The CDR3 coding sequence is TGTGCCAGCAGCCAGGGACTAGCGGGAGGTAGAGACGAGCAGTACTTC.